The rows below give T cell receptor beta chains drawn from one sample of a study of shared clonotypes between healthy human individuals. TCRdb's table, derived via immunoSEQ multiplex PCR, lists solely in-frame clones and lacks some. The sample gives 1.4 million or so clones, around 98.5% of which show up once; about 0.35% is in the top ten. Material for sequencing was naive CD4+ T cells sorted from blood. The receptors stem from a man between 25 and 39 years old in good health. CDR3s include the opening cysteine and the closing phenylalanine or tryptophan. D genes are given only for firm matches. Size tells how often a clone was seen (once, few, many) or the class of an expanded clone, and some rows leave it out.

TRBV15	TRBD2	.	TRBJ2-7	TGTGCCACCTCAGTCGGGACTAGCGTCTACGAGCAGTACTTC	CATSVGTSVYEQYF
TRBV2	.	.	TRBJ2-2	TGTGCCAGCAGGGATTCAGAGAACACCGGGGAGCTGTTTTTT	CASRDSENTGELFF
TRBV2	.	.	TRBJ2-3	TGTGCCAGCAGGAACAGGGTCCGCACAGATACGCAGTATTTT	CASRNRVRTDTQYF
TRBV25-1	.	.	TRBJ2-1	TGTGCCAGCAGTGAGCCTGGGCTAGCAGATTACAATGAGCAGTTCTTC	CASSEPGLADYNEQFF
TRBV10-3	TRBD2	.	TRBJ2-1	TGTGCCATCAGTAGCGGGACTAACGAAGTCGGGCAGTTCTTC	CAISSGTNEVGQFF
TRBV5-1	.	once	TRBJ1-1	TGCGCCAGCAGCTCGAGAACAGGGCCGACTGAAGCTTTCTTT	CASSSRTGPTEAFF
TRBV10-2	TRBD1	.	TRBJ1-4	TGCGCCAGCAGTGATGGACAGGGGCGCCTTTTTAATGAAAAACTGTTTTTT	CASSDGQGRLFNEKLFF
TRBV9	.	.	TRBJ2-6	TGTGCCAGCAGCGTACAGCTTTCTGGGGCCAACGTCCTGACTTTC	CASSVQLSGANVLTF
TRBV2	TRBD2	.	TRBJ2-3	TGTGCCAGCATCCCCGCTGGGAGGGCCTTCACAGATACGCAGTATTTT	CASIPAGRAFTDTQYF
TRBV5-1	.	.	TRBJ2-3	TGCGCCAGCAGGCAAAGCACAGATACGCAGTATTTT	CASRQSTDTQYF
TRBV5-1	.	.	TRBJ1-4	TGCGCCAGCATGAGAGGGGATCTTAATGAAAAACTGTTTTTT	CASMRGDLNEKLFF
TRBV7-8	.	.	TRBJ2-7	TGTGCCAGCAGTGCCCTCGATGAGCAGTACTTC	CASSALDEQYF
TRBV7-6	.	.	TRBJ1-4	TGTGCCAGCAGCGCTTCCGGGACCGCGGACAATGAAAAACTGTTTTTT	CASSASGTADNEKLFF
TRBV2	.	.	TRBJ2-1	TGTGCCAGCAGTGACGCTCTGTCCTACAATGAGCAGTTCTTC	CASSDALSYNEQFF
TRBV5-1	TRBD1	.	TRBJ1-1	TGCGCCAGCAGCCCCGGACAGGGTGCCACTGAAGCTTTCTTT	CASSPGQGATEAFF
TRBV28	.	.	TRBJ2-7	TGTGCCAGCAGTTCCTCGGCGATGTTCAGAGCCTCCTACGAGCAGTACTTC	CASSSSAMFRASYEQYF